The 17 T cell receptor beta chains given below trace back to one sample, sequenced in a study of OX40 agonist ivuxolimab in advanced cancers. Some clones are missing from TCRdb's copy, which holds only in-frame ones; the method was immunoSEQ multiplex PCR. The sample has about 100,000 clones; 75% to 95% are singletons. Material: CD4+ or CD8+ T cells sorted from blood, obtained in a trial of the OX40 agonist ivuxolimab. The receptor source for this set is an adult with an advanced solid tumor such as melanoma, head and neck, liver or kidney cancer.

CDR3 sequence reads: CASSLFRGQGYTF. CDR3 bases: TGCGCCAGCAGCTTGTTCAGGGGGCAGGGCTACACCTTC. The chain recombines TRBV5-1 with TRBJ1-2, with 8 bases fitting TRBD1. In germline, CDR1 is SGHRS, CDR2 YFSETQ. V shed 1 base, J shed 8 bases, and the junction held 4 bases outside the gene matches. The CDR3 length is 13 residues.

The J gene is TRBJ1-2, the V gene TRBV11-2; D gene unclear. This CDR3 comprises 12 residues. V lost 5 bases and J 6 bases, leaving 10 bases between the germline ends. The germline V gene encodes CDR1 SGHAT and CDR2 FQNNGV. The CDR3 loop is CASSRGIDGYTF. The CDR3 DNA sequence: TGTGCCAGCAGCCGGGGTATAGATGGCTACACCTTC.

V usage is TRBV5-1 and J usage is TRBJ2-7; TRBD1 aligns across 8 bases. From germline, CDR1 is SGHRS and CDR2 YFSETQ. The CDR3 length is 16 residues. With V trimmed by 5 bases and J by 3 bases, 13 bases remained unmatched. The CDR3 DNA follows: TGCGCCAGCAGTCACGGAGGGACAGGCTTGGTCTACGAGCAGTACTTC. Amino acids: CASSHGGTGLVYEQYF.

V gene TRBV5-4 combines with J gene TRBJ2-2; 8 bases fit TRBD1. J gave up 7 bases and V 5 bases, and 10 bases lay outside the gene matches. The V gene's germline CDR1 is SGHNT and CDR2 YYREEE (reference sequence). This CDR3 spans 15 amino acids. The CDR3 sequence is CASSPGQGIDGELFF. CDR3 nucleotides: TGTGCCAGCAGTCCTGGACAGGGAATTGACGGGGAGCTGTTTTTT.

The chain employs TRBV18 and TRBJ2-1; unclear D gene. Germline V gene lookup returns CDR1 KGHSH and CDR2 LQKENI. V lost 1 base and J lost 6, with 7 bases in between. The CDR3 covers 13 residues. The CDR3 nucleotides read TGTGCCAGCTCACCACTTTTCTTCAATGAGCAGTTCTTC. The encoded protein is CASSPLFFNEQFF.

V and J are TRBV7-2 and TRBJ2-7; unclear D gene. CDR3 length equals 15 residues. Germline V CDR1 and CDR2: SGHTA, FQGNSA. V lost 1 base and J lost 2, with 12 bases in between. In DNA form, the CDR3 reads TGTGCCAGCAGCTTAGAAGGGTTTGGGACCTACGAGCAGTACTTC. Translated: CASSLEGFGTYEQYF.

This chain joins TRBV28 and TRBJ1-1; TRBD1 might be the D (5 bases). The V and J ends lost 2 bases and 5 bases respectively, with 15 bases between them. The CDR3 has 15 residues. Germline loops: CDR1 MDHEN, CDR2 SYDVKM. CDR3 protein: CASSLIGARATEAFF. DNA of the CDR3: TGTGCCAGCAGTTTAATAGGGGCCAGGGCGACTGAAGCTTTCTTT.

This chain uses TRBV2 with TRBJ2-5; 8 bases are shared with TRBD1. V was pared by 4 bases and J by 3 bases, with 1 base of the junction left unmatched. The CDR3 length is 13 residues. Germline V gives CDR1 SNHLY, CDR2 FYNNEI. CDR3 in amino acids: CASSGTGKETQYF. In DNA form, the CDR3 reads TGTGCCAGCAGTGGGACAGGGAAAGAGACCCAGTACTTC.

The J gene is TRBJ2-7, the V gene TRBV4-3, with a possible D match to TRBD2 (6 bases). The CDR3 spans 14 residues. Germline loops: CDR1 LGHNA, CDR2 YSLEER. The V end was cut by 4 bases, the J end by 6 bases, with 16 bases between. The CDR3 loop is CASSRTGGGAEQYF. The DNA of the CDR3 is TGCGCCAGCAGCCGGACCGGAGGAGGGGCCGAGCAGTACTTC.

V usage is TRBV9 and J usage is TRBJ2-7, with D tentatively TRBD2 (5 bases). Germline V gene data show CDR1 as SGDLS and CDR2 as YYNGEE. V was trimmed by 1 base and J by 6 bases, leaving 11 bases between them. This CDR3 contains 13 residues. The CDR3 reads CASSVLAEGEQYF. CDR3 nucleotides: TGTGCCAGCAGCGTACTAGCCGAGGGCGAGCAGTACTTC.

The chain employs TRBV6-5 and TRBJ2-7, with D possibly TRBD1 on 5 matching bases. This CDR3 is built from 15 residues. Germline CDR1 and CDR2: MNHEY and SVGAGI. The ends were cut back, 0 bases at V and 6 bases at J, with 15 bases in the middle. CDR3 sequence reads: CASSYSGQGYGEQYF. The CDR3 DNA reads as TGTGCCAGCAGTTACTCGGGGCAGGGTTATGGCGAGCAGTACTTC.

The chain uses TRBV7-2 and TRBJ1-2; D is ambiguous. V dropped 2 bases and J dropped 4 bases, with 11 bases sitting between them. CDR3 length: 14 amino acids. Germline-derived CDR1 and CDR2 are SGHTA and FQGNSA. The CDR3 here is CASSLNQVIYGYTF. CDR3 sequence (DNA): TGTGCCAGCAGCTTAAATCAGGTTATCTATGGCTACACCTTC.

This chain links TRBV7-9 with TRBJ2-2; 13 nucleotides line up with TRBD2. The junction had 7 bases not matched to a gene; V was cut back by 1 base and J by 2 bases. Germline loops: CDR1 SEHNR, CDR2 FQNEAQ (reference sequence). This CDR3 contains 19 residues. The chain's CDR3 is CASSLEGPGLAGNTGELFF. The CDR3 DNA reads TGTGCCAGCAGCTTAGAGGGACCGGGACTAGCGGGAAACACCGGGGAGCTGTTTTTT.

V is TRBV5-1 and J is TRBJ2-3; 8 bases agree with TRBD2. The CDR3 totals 17 residues. Germline values: CDR1 SGHRS, CDR2 YFSETQ. After removal of 0 bases from V and 5 bases from J, the junction contained 11 bases not matched to a gene. For the CDR3, the DNA is TGCGCCAGCAGCTTGGGGGTCGGGAGGGCCTATAGAGATACGCAGTATTTT. Translation: CASSLGVGRAYRDTQYF.

J is TRBJ2-1 and V is TRBV2, with 7 bases aligning to TRBD1. Germline lookup yields CDR1 SNHLY and CDR2 FYNNEI. Trimming cost V 6 bases and J 5 bases; bases outside gene matches: 13. There are 16 residues in the CDR3. Here the CDR3 reads CASSNPTGAPDNEQFF. The CDR3 bases are TGTGCCAGCAGCAACCCCACAGGGGCCCCCGACAATGAGCAGTTCTTC. Combining the CDR3 with reference TRBV2 and TRBJ2-1 gives the whole variable domain EPEVTQTPSHQVTQMGQEVILRCVPISNHLYFYWYRQILGQKVEFLVSFYNNEISEKSEIFDDQFSVERPDGSNFTLKIRSTKLEDSAMYFCASSNPTGAPDNEQFFGPGTRLTVL.

This clone was seen a single time. The chain is built from TRBV19 and TRBJ1-1; D not certain. Germline V gene data show CDR1 as LNHDA and CDR2 as SQIVND (reference sequence). CDR3 length: 13 residues. The V end was cut by 7 bases, the J end by 0 bases, with 9 bases between. The DNA for the CDR3 is TGTGCCAGTACGGACGGCATGAACACTGAAGCTTTCTTT. It translates to CASTDGMNTEAFF.

The V gene is TRBV4-3, the J gene TRBJ1-1; D gene unclear. The ends were cut back, 0 bases at V and 7 bases at J, with 15 bases in the middle. This CDR3 contains 15 residues. Germline loops: CDR1 LGHNA, CDR2 YSLEER. The CDR3 region has the DNA TGCGCCAGCAGCCAAGATGGCAGACGGAAGGATGAAGCTTTCTTT. It translates to CASSQDGRRKDEAFF.